This entry is about one T cell receptor (beta chain). V lost 5 bases, J lost 4 bases, and 11 bases lay in between. The CDR3 has 13 amino acids. From germline, CDR1 is LGHNT and CDR2 FRNRAP. After isolation, RNA underwent reverse transcription to generate cDNA as the sequencing template. Using immunoSEQ multiplex PCR, the repertoire was profiled, and TCRdb retains in-frame clones only, with some absent. The table records fewer than 150,000 clones, roughly four fifths of them present only once. Documented treatment: oral pan-JAK inhibitor, 5-10 mg twice daily. This record belongs to a study of CD8+ T cells in alopecia areata.

The specimen comprised CD8+ T cells sorted from blood, sampled at week 4, from a patient treated with tofacitinib. The gene calls are TRBV12-5 and TRBJ1-2, with D uncertain. The source of this sequence is a human donor with alopecia areata. The CDR3 loop is CASGTDMSYGYTF. In DNA form, the CDR3 reads TGTGCTAGTGGTACTGACATGAGCTATGGCTACACCTTC.